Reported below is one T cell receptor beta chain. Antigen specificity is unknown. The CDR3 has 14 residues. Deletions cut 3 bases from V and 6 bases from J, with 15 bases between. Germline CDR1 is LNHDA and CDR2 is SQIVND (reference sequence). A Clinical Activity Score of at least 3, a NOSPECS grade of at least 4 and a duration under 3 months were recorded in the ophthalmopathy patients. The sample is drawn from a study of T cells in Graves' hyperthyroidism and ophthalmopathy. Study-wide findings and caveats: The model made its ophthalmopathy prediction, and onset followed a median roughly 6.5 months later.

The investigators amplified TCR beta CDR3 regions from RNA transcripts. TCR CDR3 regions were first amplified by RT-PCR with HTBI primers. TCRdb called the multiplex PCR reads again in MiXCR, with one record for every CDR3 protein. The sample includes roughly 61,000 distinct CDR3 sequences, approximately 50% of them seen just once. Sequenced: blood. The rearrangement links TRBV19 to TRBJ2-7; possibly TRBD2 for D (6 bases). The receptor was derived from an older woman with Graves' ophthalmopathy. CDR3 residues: CASSMVGGTGEQYF. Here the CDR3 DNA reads TGTGCCAGTAGTATGGTTGGAGGGACGGGCGAGCAGTACTTC.